Listed below are T cell receptor beta chains from one sample, sequenced in a study of vaccination effects on CD4 cells after COVID-19. The antigens these receptors bind are not known. Data came from immunoSEQ multiplex PCR; TCRdb stores just in-frame clones and leaves some out. The data contain fewer than 15,000 clones, 73% of them seen just once; the ten biggest clones take up approximately 35%. The specimen comprised CD4+ T cells from PBMCs cultured with HCoV-NL63 spike peptides, sampled after COVID-19 vaccination. The receptors stem from a human donor who had a prior SARS-CoV-2 infection. CDR3s include the opening cysteine and the closing phenylalanine or tryptophan. The D gene is left open where the match is weak. Clone size is not always given. Where it is, it says once, few, many or a class for expanded clones.

-	TRBJ2-7	TRBV28	16	-	TGTGCCAGCAGTTCCTACACCTACTTTGGATCCTACGAGCAGTACTTC	CASSSYTYFGSYEQYF
TRBD1	TRBJ2-7	TRBV5-1	14	-	TGCGCCAGCAGCCGGACAGGGGAAAGCTACGAGCAGTACTTC	CASSRTGESYEQYF
TRBD2	TRBJ2-5	TRBV10-3	16	few	TGTGCCATCAGTGAGGCCAGGGCGGGAGGCTTAGAGACCCAGTACTTC	CAISEARAGGLETQYF
TRBD1	TRBJ2-7	TRBV18	15	-	TGTGCCAGCTCACCGAGACAGGGGGGTAACTACGAGCAGTACTTC	CASSPRQGGNYEQYF
-	TRBJ2-3	TRBV27	14	-	TGTGCCAGCAGTCCGCGGACTCGCACAGATACGCAGTATTTT	CASSPRTRTDTQYF
TRBD1	TRBJ2-5	TRBV29-1	14	-	TGCAGCGTTAGATACAGGGGGTTGAAGGAGACCCAGTACTTC	CSVRYRGLKETQYF
TRBD1	TRBJ2-6	TRBV5-1	19	-	TGCGCCAGCAGCTTGGCCTTCGGGACAGGGAGCTCTGGGGCCAACGTCCTGACTTTC	CASSLAFGTGSSGANVLTF
-	TRBJ2-5	TRBV15	14	-	TGTGCCACCAGCACACTAGGGAGCGGAGAGACCCAGTACTTC	CATSTLGSGETQYF
TRBD2	TRBJ2-1	TRBV2	12	-	TGTGCCAGCAGTACTAGCGGGGGGCCGGCGTTCTTC	CASSTSGGPAFF
TRBD1	TRBJ1-2	TRBV6-5	15	once	TGTGCCAGCAGACCGCGCCGGGACAGAAACTATGGCTACACCTTC	CASRPRRDRNYGYTF
TRBD2	TRBJ2-3	TRBV7-2	16	once	TGTGCCAGCAGTCGTCGACCGGGACTAGCGTCCGATACGCAGTATTTT	CASSRRPGLASDTQYF
TRBD2	TRBJ2-1	TRBV7-2	15	-	TGTGCCAGCAGCCACAGCGGGAGCTCCTACAATGAGCAGTTCTTC	CASSHSGSSYNEQFF
-	TRBJ1-5	TRBV6-5	12	once	TGTGCCAGCACGGGGGGGAGTCAGCCCCAGCATTTT	CASTGGSQPQHF
TRBD1	TRBJ2-7	TRBV6-2/TRBV6-3	17	medium-sized	TGTGCCAGCAGTACAACTACGGGACAGGGACAGCCCTACGAGCAGTACTTC	CASSTTTGQGQPYEQYF
-	TRBJ1-2	TRBV27	14	-	TGTGCCAGCAGTTTATCCCTTTTGAACCCTGGCTACACCTTC	CASSLSLLNPGYTF
-	TRBJ1-2	TRBV18	15	-	TGTGCCAGCTCACCACAACCTACGGACAACTATGGCTACACCTTC	CASSPQPTDNYGYTF
TRBD1	TRBJ2-7	TRBV11-2	16	-	TGTGCCAGCAGCTTAGGAGGAACAGGGGGTCTCGTTGAGCAGTACTTC	CASSLGGTGGLVEQYF
-	TRBJ1-3	TRBV5-1	14	few	TGCGCCAGCAGCTTGGAAGGGTCCGGAAACACCATATATTTT	CASSLEGSGNTIYF
-	TRBJ2-7	TRBV5-5	14	-	TGTGCCAGCAGCTTGGTACTTTATACCTACGAGCAGTACTTC	CASSLVLYTYEQYF
-	TRBJ2-7	TRBV12-5	21	-	TGTGCTAGTGGTTTGGTACTTCTTAAAATACAAAGCGGGACAACCTCCTACGAGCAGTACTTC	CASGLVLLKIQSGTTSYEQYF
TRBD2	TRBJ2-2	TRBV2	14	-	TGTGCCACTTCGCGGGGACTACAAACCGGGGAGCTGTTTTTT	CATSRGLQTGELFF
TRBD1	TRBJ1-1	TRBV28	14	-	TGTGCCAGCTACCCAGGGGGTCTTCACACTGAAGCTTTCTTT	CASYPGGLHTEAFF
TRBD2	TRBJ2-7	TRBV3-1/TRBV3-2	16	once	TGTGCCAGCAGCCAAGAGGGTTGGGGGGGATCCTACGAGCAGTACTTC	CASSQEGWGGSYEQYF
TRBD2	TRBJ2-1	TRBV3-1/TRBV3-2	17	-	TGTGCCAGCAGCCGACGATACTGGACTAGTTCCTACAATGAGCAGTTCTTC	CASSRRYWTSSYNEQFF
-	TRBJ1-3	TRBV6-6	13	once	TGTGCCAGCAGTTCCAGGGGTGGAAACACCATATATTTT	CASSSRGGNTIYF
TRBD1	TRBJ2-6	TRBV27	17	-	TGTGCCAGCAGCTGGACAGGTTTTTCCTCTGGGGCCAACGTCCTGACTTTC	CASSWTGFSSGANVLTF
-	TRBJ2-1	TRBV6-4	14	few	TGTGCCAGCCTGGTTGGTCGCTCACCGAATGAGCAGTTCTTC	CASLVGRSPNEQFF
-	TRBJ2-2	TRBV7-2	13	-	TGTGCCAGCAGCTCCAGAACCGCCGGGGAGCTGTTTTTT	CASSSRTAGELFF
TRBD2	TRBJ2-3	TRBV5-1	15	few	TGCGCCGCCAAGGAAGGCGGGGGGTCCACAGATACGCAGTATTTT	CAAKEGGGSTDTQYF
TRBD2	TRBJ2-5	TRBV5-1	15	-	TGCGCCAGCAGCTTGGATAGCGGGGGGGCCGTGACCCAGTACTTC	CASSLDSGGAVTQYF
-	TRBJ2-3	TRBV5-1	14	few	TGCGCCAGCAGCTGGGGGATCAGCACAGATACGCAGTATTTT	CASSWGISTDTQYF
TRBD1	TRBJ2-3	TRBV6-5	13	-	TGTGCCAGCAGTACAGACAGGGGGGATACGCAGTATTTT	CASSTDRGDTQYF
TRBD2	TRBJ2-1	TRBV18	16	-	TGTGCCAGCTCACCTCTCAGGCCAGCGGGGGCTATTGAGCAGTTCTTC	CASSPLRPAGAIEQFF
-	TRBJ2-5	TRBV2	13	few	TGTGCCAGCAGTCCTATACTTGGCGAGACCCAGTACTTC	CASSPILGETQYF
-	TRBJ1-3	TRBV7-2	15	-	TGTGCCAGCAGCTTAAGGTTGGGGAATGGAAACACCATATATTTT	CASSLRLGNGNTIYF
TRBD2	TRBJ2-5	TRBV3-1/TRBV3-2	16	-	TGTGCCAGCAGCCTAGCGGGGATGAGAAACCAAGAGACCCAGTACTTC	CASSLAGMRNQETQYF
TRBD1	TRBJ1-1	TRBV4-1	15	once	TGCGCCAGCAGCCTAAGAGAGGGGGCGAACACTGAAGCTTTCTTT	CASSLREGANTEAFF
-	TRBJ2-5	TRBV7-7	15	-	TGTGCTAGCAGCTTAGAATTCCGGGGCCAAGAGACCCAGTACTTC	CASSLEFRGQETQYF
TRBD1	TRBJ1-1	TRBV10-2	13	once	TGCGCCAGCAGTGATGAGGGGGCCCCTAGGGCTTTCTTT	CASSDEGAPRAFF
TRBD1	TRBJ1-2	TRBV5-4	14	-	TGTGCCAGCAGCTTAGGGGGCTCGGTCTATGGCTACACCTTC	CASSLGGSVYGYTF
-	TRBJ2-2	TRBV1	16	-	TGCACCAGGAAGGGGGAGGGAACCGCGAACACCGGGGAGCTGTTTTTT	CTRKGEGTANTGELFF
TRBD2	TRBJ2-3	TRBV20-1	16	once	TGCAGTGCTAGTACTAGCGGGAAAATCTACACAGATACGCAGTATTTT	CSASTSGKIYTDTQYF